Below, 19 T cell receptor beta chains from the same sample are listed, as sequenced in a study of blood T cell repertoires in COVID-19. Assay used: immunoSEQ multiplex PCR; TCRdb lists only in-frame clones, some missing. The table lists some 130,000 clones, more than 75% of them singletons. The specimen was peripheral blood. The origin of the receptors is a man between 60 and 70 years old who had recovered from COVID-19.

The chain carries TRBV28 and TRBJ2-1, with 8 bases that match TRBD1. Germline CDR1 and CDR2: MDHEN and SYDVKM. The CDR3 runs 16 residues. Trimming at V came to 7 bases and at J to 10 bases, leaving 18 bases not matched to a gene. The CDR3 spells CASTWAARGLQGEQFF. CDR3 sequence (DNA): TGTGCCAGCACTTGGGCCGCCAGGGGGCTTCAGGGGGAGCAGTTCTTC. Supplemented by reference TRBV28 and TRBJ2-1, the full variable domain reads DVKVTQSSRYLVKRTGEKVFLECVQDMDHENMFWYRQDPGLGLRLIYFSYDVKMKEKGDIPEGYSVSREKKERFSLILESASTNQTSMYLCASTWAARGLQGEQFFGPGTRLTVL.

The gene calls are TRBV25-1 and TRBJ2-5; 10 bases align to TRBD1. The CDR3 sequence is 17 residues long. The junction had 14 bases not matched to a gene; V was cut back by 5 bases and J by 5 bases. Germline CDR1 is MGHDK and CDR2 is SYGVNS. The CDR3: CASSPGQGRRLEETQYF. The CDR3 DNA follows: TGTGCCAGCAGTCCGGGACAGGGGAGGAGGCTCGAGGAGACCCAGTACTTC.

The rearrangement joins TRBV29-1 to TRBJ2-7; a weak D match, TRBD1 (5 bases). CDR1 and CDR2 (germline): SQVTM, ANQGSEA. CDR3 length: 12 amino acids. V lost 3 bases to trimming and J lost 5 bases, with 11 bases between them. This chain's CDR3 is CSVDKGNDEQYF. The CDR3 DNA sequence: TGCAGCGTTGACAAGGGGAACGACGAGCAGTACTTC.

The chain couples TRBV5-6 to TRBJ2-2; 7 nucleotides align to TRBD1. The CDR3 sequence is 16 residues long. Germline CDR1 and CDR2: SGHDT and YYEEEE. Trimming removed 4 bases from V and 6 bases from J; junction bases left unmatched: 12. The CDR3 DNA reads TGTGCCAGCAGCGAAGGGACAGTCAACAAAGCCGGGGAGCTGTTTTTT. Its protein is CASSEGTVNKAGELFF.

The rearrangement links TRBV12-3 or TRBV12-4 to TRBJ2-1; 11 nucleotides agree with TRBD1. The V segment lost 6 bases and the J segment 15 bases; nucleotides outside the gene matches: 10. The CDR3 is 13 residues long. The CDR3 nucleotides read TGTGCCAGCAGCCCAGCCCCGGGACAGGGGGGGTTCTTC. Its translation is CASSPAPGQGGFF.

The chain couples TRBV29-1 to TRBJ2-7; 8 bases match TRBD1. This CDR3 region has 13 residues. Germline trimming cut 6 bases from V and 6 bases from J; bases unmatched to any gene: 10. Germline V gene sequence: CDR1 SQVTM, CDR2 ANQGSEA. CDR3 nucleotides: TGCAGCGTCCCGGGACAGGCATTTGGCGAGCAGTACTTC. Translating gives CSVPGQAFGEQYF.

CDR3 loop: CASSPKLGQRERKSYNEQFF. CDR3 bases: TGTGCCAGCAGCCCCAAGCTGGGGCAGCGGGAGCGTAAGTCCTACAATGAGCAGTTCTTC. V usage is TRBV9 and J usage is TRBJ2-1; 8 bases agree with TRBD2. Trimming at V came to 4 bases and at J to 1 base, leaving 19 bases not matched to a gene. CDR1 and CDR2 from the germline V gene are SGDLS and YYNGEE. The CDR3 runs 20 residues.

The chain links TRBV7-2 to TRBJ1-2, with 7 bases aligning to TRBD1. V was clipped by 5 bases and J by 4 bases; unmatched bases: 7. Germline-derived CDR1 and CDR2 are SGHTA and FQGNSA. The CDR3 totals 14 residues. CDR3 in amino acids: CASSDNRGRYGYTF. DNA for the CDR3: TGTGCCAGCAGCGACAACAGGGGTCGCTATGGCTACACCTTC.

The rearrangement links TRBV11-2 to TRBJ1-4; perhaps TRBD1 as D (6 bases). Germline V gene sequence: CDR1 SGHAT, CDR2 FQNNGV. V shed 2 bases and J shed 3 bases, with 7 bases lying between them. This CDR3 has 14 residues. The CDR3 loop is CASSLRQANEKLFF. For the CDR3, the DNA is TGTGCCAGCAGCTTACGACAGGCTAATGAAAAACTGTTTTTT. The whole variable domain, filled in from reference TRBV11-2 and TRBJ1-4, reads EAGVAQSPRYKIIEKRQSVAFWCNPISGHATLYWYQQILGQGPKLLIQFQNNGVVDDSQLPKDRFSAERLKGVDSTLKIQPAKLEDSAVYLCASSLRQANEKLFFGSGTQLSVL.

This clone came up a few times. The rearrangement links TRBV4-2 to TRBJ2-1, with 10 nucleotides matching TRBD2. CDR1 and CDR2 from the germline V gene are LGHNA and YNFKEQ. CDR3 length: 17 residues. Trimming at V came to 6 bases and at J to 3 bases, leaving 11 bases not matched to a gene. This chain's CDR3 is CASSRRGTSGDYNEQFF. The CDR3 region has the DNA TGTGCCAGCAGTCGAAGGGGCACTAGCGGGGACTACAATGAGCAGTTCTTC.

V and J are TRBV5-1 and TRBJ2-7; D might be TRBD1 (6 bases). This CDR3 is 13 amino acids long. Germline loops: CDR1 SGHRS, CDR2 YFSETQ. V was clipped by 7 bases and J by 3 bases, with 14 bases between them. In nucleotides, the CDR3 is TGCGCCAGCGCTGCGGACAGCCACTACGAGCAGTACTTC. Translated, it gives CASAADSHYEQYF.

The J gene is TRBJ1-1, the V gene TRBV18; D ambiguous. Trimming left V 4 bases short and J 2 bases short, with 11 bases between. From germline, CDR1 is KGHSH and CDR2 LQKENI. This CDR3 has 14 amino acids. This CDR3 reads CASSREVLNTEAFF. Written as DNA, the CDR3 is TGTGCCAGCTCACGAGAGGTCCTCAACACTGAAGCTTTCTTT.

The gene calls are TRBV6-5 and TRBJ1-2, with 7 bases identical to TRBD1. The trim removed 8 bases at V and 3 bases at J, leaving 3 bases unmatched. Per germline, CDR1 MNHEY and CDR2 SVGAGI. The CDR3 contains 12 residues. The CDR3, as DNA: TGTGCCAGCTCCACAGGGGACTATGGCTACACCTTC. This sequence encodes CASSTGDYGYTF.

This rearrangement joins TRBV5-4 to TRBJ2-3, with TRBD1 identical over 9 bases. The CDR3 has 16 residues. Germline CDR1 and CDR2: SGHNT and YYREEE (reference sequence). Unmatched junction bases numbered 9, after V lost 4 bases and J lost 3 bases. The CDR3 protein is CASSASGTGMTDTQYF. The CDR3 nucleotides read TGTGCCAGCAGCGCTTCCGGGACAGGGATGACAGATACGCAGTATTTT.

This clone was counted at least ten times. The chain employs TRBV6-2 or TRBV6-3 and TRBJ1-2; no firm D call. Trimming left V 6 bases short and J 7 bases short, with 9 bases between. In germline, CDR1 is MNHEY, CDR2 SVGEGT. The CDR3 runs 11 residues. CDR3 nucleotides: TGTGCCAGCAGCGCGTTGGTTGGCTACACCTTC. This sequence encodes CASSALVGYTF.

This chain connects TRBV19 to TRBJ1-5, with 7 bases aligning to TRBD1. The germline CDR1 and CDR2 sequences are LNHDA and SQIVND (reference sequence). CDR3 length equals 16 residues. Unmatched junction bases numbered 14, after V lost 4 bases and J lost 8 bases. In DNA form, the CDR3 reads TGTGCCAGTAGTACCTACCGACAGGGAAGGATAGAGCCCCAGCATTTT. It translates to CASSTYRQGRIEPQHF.

The chain carries TRBV6-6 and TRBJ1-6; 10 nucleotides align to TRBD1. The V gene end was trimmed by 7 bases and the J gene end by 9 bases; junction bases not matched to a gene: 12. CDR3 length equals 16 residues. CDR1 is MNHNY and CDR2 is SVGAGI in the germline V gene (reference sequence). CDR3 amino acids: CASINNEGQGTSPLHF. In DNA, the CDR3 is TGTGCCAGCATCAACAATGAGGGACAGGGGACTTCACCCCTCCACTTT.

This clone appeared once. The chain has TRBV19 and TRBJ2-1; the D gene is possibly TRBD2 (5 bases). The germline V gene encodes CDR1 LNHDA and CDR2 SQIVND (reference sequence). With 5 bases removed from V and 5 bases from J, the gap between germline ends came to 13 bases. CDR3 length equals 14 residues. DNA of the CDR3: TGTGCCAGTAGTTTATCGTACGGGAACAATGAGCAGTTCTTC. Translated, it gives CASSLSYGNNEQFF.

The chain carries TRBV6-5 and TRBJ1-3, with D perhaps TRBD1 (5 bases). This CDR3 comprises 13 residues. Trimming stripped 7 bases from V and 4 bases from J, with 11 bases between. The V gene's germline CDR1 is MNHEY and CDR2 SVGAGI. CDR3 amino acids: CASTPGLGNTIYF. CDR3 DNA sequence: TGTGCCAGCACCCCAGGGCTCGGAAACACCATATATTTT.